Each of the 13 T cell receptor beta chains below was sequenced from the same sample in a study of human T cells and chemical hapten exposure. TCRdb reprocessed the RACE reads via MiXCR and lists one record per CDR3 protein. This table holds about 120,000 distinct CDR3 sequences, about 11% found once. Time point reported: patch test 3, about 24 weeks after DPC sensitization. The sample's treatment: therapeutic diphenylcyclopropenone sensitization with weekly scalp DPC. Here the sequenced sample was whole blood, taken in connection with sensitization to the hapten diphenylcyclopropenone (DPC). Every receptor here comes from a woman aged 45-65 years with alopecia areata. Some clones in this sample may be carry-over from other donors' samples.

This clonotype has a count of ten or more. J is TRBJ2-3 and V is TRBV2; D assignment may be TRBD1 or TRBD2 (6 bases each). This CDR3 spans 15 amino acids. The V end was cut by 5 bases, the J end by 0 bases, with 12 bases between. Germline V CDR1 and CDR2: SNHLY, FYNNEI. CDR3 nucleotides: TGTGCCAGCAGTCCGGGGGCGGGTAGCACAGATACGCAGTATTTT. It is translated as CASSPGAGSTDTQYF.

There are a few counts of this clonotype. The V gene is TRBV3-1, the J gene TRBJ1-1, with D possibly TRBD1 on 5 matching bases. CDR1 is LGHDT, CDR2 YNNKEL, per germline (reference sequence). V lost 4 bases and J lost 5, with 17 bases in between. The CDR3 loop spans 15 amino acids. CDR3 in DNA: TGTGCCAGCAGCCCCCCGTGGAGGGGAGAAACTGAAGCTTTCTTT. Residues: CASSPPWRGETEAFF.

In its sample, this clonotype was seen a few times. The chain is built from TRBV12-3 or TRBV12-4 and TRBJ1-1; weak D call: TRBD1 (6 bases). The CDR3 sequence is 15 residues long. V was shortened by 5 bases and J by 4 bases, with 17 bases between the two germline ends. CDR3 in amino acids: CASSPGHPRGTEAFF. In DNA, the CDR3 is TGTGCCAGCAGTCCGGGACATCCGAGAGGCACTGAAGCTTTCTTT.

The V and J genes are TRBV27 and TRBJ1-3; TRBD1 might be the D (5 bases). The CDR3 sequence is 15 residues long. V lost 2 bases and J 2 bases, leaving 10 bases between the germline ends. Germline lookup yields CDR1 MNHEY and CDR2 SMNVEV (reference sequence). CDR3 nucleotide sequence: TGTGCCAGCAGTTTACAGGGCCAGGCTGGAAACACCATATATTTT. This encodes CASSLQGQAGNTIYF.

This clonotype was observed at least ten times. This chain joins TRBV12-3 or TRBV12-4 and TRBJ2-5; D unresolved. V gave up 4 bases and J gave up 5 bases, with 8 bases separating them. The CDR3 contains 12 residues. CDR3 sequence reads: CASSSKAETQYF. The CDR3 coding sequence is TGTGCCAGCAGTTCTAAAGCTGAGACCCAGTACTTC.

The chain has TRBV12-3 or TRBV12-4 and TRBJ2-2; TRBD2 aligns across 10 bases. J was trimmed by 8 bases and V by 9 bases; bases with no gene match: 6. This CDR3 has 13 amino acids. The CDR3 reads CASFPAGGGELFF. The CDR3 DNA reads TGTGCCAGTTTCCCAGCGGGGGGGGGGGAGCTGTTTTTT.

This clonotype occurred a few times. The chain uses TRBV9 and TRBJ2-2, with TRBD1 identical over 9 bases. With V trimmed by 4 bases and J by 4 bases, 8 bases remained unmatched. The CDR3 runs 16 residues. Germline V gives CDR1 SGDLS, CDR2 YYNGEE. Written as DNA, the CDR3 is TGTGCCAGCAGCCCCCGGGACAGGGTGGGCACCGGGGAGCTGTTTTTT. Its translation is CASSPRDRVGTGELFF.

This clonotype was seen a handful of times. The CDR3 loop reads CAWRGTPGATGELFF. For the CDR3, the DNA is TGTGCCTGGAGAGGGACCCCCGGAGCCACCGGGGAGCTGTTTTTT. The chain uses TRBV30 and TRBJ2-2; perhaps D is TRBD1 or TRBD2 (5 bases each). Germline assignment: CDR1 GTSNPN and CDR2 SVGIG (reference sequence). CDR3 length: 15 amino acids. The V gene lost 3 bases and the J gene lost 4 bases, with 15 bases spanning the gap.

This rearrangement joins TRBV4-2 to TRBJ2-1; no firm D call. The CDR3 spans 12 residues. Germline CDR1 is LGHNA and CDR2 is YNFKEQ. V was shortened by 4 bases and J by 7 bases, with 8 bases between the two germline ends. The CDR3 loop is CASSRIGNEQFF. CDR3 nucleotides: TGTGCCAGCAGCCGAATCGGAAATGAGCAGTTCTTC.

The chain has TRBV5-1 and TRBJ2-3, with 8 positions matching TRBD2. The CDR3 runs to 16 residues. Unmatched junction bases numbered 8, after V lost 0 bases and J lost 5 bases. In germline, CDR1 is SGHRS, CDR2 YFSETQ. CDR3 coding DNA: TGCGCCAGCAGCTTGGACGGTAGCGGGGCGGGAGATACGCAGTATTTT. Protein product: CASSLDGSGAGDTQYF.

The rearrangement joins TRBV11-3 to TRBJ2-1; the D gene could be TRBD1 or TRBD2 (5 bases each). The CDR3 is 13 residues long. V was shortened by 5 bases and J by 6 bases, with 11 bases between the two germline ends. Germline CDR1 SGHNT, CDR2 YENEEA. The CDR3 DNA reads TGTGCCAGCAGCAAGGGGCTAGCCAATGAGCAGTTCTTC. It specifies CASSKGLANEQFF. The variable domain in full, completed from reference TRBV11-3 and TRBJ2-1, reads EAGVVQSPRYKIIEKKQPVAFWCNPISGHNTLYWYLQNLGQGPELLIRYENEEAVDDSQLPKDRFSAERLKGVDSTLKIQPAELGDSAVYLCASSKGLANEQFFGPGTRLTVL.

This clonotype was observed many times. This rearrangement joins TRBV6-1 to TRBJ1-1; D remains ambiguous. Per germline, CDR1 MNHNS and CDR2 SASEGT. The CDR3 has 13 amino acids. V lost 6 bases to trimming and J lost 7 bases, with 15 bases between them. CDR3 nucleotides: TGTGCCAGCAGCGAAACAGTAATGGGTGAAGCTTTCTTT. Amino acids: CASSETVMGEAFF.

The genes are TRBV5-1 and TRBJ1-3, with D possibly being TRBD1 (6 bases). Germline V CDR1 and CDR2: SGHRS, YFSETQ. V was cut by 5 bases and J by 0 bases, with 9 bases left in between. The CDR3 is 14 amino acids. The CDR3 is CASRSDSSGNTIYF. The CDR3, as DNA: TGCGCCAGCAGATCGGACAGCTCTGGAAACACCATATATTTT.